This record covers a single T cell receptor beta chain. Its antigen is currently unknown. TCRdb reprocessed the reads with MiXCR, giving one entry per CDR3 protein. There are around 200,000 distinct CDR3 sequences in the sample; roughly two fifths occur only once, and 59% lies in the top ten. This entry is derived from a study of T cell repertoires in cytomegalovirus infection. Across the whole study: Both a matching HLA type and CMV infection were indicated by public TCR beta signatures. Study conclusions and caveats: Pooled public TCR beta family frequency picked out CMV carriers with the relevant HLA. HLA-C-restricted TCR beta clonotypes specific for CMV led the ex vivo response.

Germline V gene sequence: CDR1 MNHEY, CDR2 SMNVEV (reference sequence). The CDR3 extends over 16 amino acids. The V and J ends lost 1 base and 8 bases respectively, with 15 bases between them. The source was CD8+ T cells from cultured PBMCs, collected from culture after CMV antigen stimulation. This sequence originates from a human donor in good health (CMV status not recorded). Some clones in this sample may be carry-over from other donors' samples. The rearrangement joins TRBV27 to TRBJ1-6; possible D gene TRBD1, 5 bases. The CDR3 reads CASSLWGPLADSPLHF. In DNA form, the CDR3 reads TGTGCCAGCAGTTTATGGGGCCCCTTAGCGGATTCACCCCTCCACTTT.